The T cell receptor beta chain described here comes from a study of graft-versus-host responses after intestinal transplantation. The data were produced by immunoSEQ multiplex PCR, yet TCRdb's version contains in-frame clones alone and is incomplete. The sample lists about 120,000 clones, 85% to 95% seen once, with 0.4% to 0.65% in the top ten. This CDR3 contains 13 residues. Per germline, CDR1 SGHDN and CDR2 FVKESK. V gave up 4 bases and J gave up 3 bases, with 8 bases separating them. Study results and limitations: Researchers found GvH clones in recipient marrow, and some showed up first in ileum or blood.

Comment on this clone: What it binds is not known. Distinct nucleotide sequences in the sample also encode this CDR3.

This sequence originates from a human donor who received an intestinal transplant. V is TRBV14 and J is TRBJ2-3; D not certain. Sequenced material: unstimulated CD8+ T cells sorted from spleen or lymph node cells, taken before intestinal transplant. CDR3: CASSPYRTDTQYF. The CDR3 DNA reads TGTGCCAGCAGCCCCTATAGAACAGATACGCAGTATTTT.